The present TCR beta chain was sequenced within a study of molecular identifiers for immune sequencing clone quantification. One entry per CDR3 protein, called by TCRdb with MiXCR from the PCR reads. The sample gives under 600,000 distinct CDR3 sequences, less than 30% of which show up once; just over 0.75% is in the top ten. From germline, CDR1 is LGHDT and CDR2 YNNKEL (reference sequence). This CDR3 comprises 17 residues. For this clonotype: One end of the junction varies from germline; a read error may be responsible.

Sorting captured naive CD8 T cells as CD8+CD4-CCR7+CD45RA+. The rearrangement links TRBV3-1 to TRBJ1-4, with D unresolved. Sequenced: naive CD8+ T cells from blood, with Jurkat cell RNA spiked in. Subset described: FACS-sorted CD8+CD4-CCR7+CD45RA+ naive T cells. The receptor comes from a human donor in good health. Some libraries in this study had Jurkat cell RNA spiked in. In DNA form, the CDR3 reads TGTGCCGGCAGCCCGCGGACGACTGATGCAACTAATGAAAAACTGTTTTTT. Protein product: CAGSPRTTDATNEKLFF.